One and the same sample provided the 10 T cell receptor beta chains below, sequenced in a study of Graves' ophthalmopathy and Graves' hyperthyroidism. The study amplified TCR beta CDR3 regions using RNA transcripts. A first-round RT-PCR used HTBI primers, followed by a second-round multiplex PCR. TCRdb re-called the multiplex PCR reads through MiXCR, storing one row per CDR3 protein. In the table there are some 380,000 distinct CDR3 sequences, 15% of which are singletons. Sequencing was carried out using peripheral blood. These receptors were taken from a woman under 30 with stable Graves' hyperthyroidism.

This clonotype was picked up many times. The chain has TRBV2 and TRBJ1-2, with D possibly being TRBD1 (5 bases). The CDR3 contains 15 residues. Between the trimmed V and J ends, which lost 2 bases and 3 bases, there was a span of 13 bases. CDR1 and CDR2 from the germline V gene are SNHLY and FYNNEI. The CDR3 reads CASSEQAGNDYGYTF. In nucleotides, the CDR3 is TGTGCCAGCAGTGAACAGGCAGGGAACGACTATGGCTACACCTTC.

In this sample, this clonotype turned up many times. The rearrangement joins TRBV2 to TRBJ1-1, with 9 nucleotides matching TRBD1. This CDR3 spans 14 amino acids. V lost 8 bases and J lost 3; bases outside the gene matches: 7. Germline V lookup: CDR1 SNHLY, CDR2 FYNNEI. CDR3 loop: CASRPGQGHTEAFF. CDR3 nucleotides: TGTGCCAGCCGGCCGGGACAGGGCCACACTGAAGCTTTCTTT.

This clonotype was counted at least ten times. The chain joins TRBV5-1 to TRBJ1-2; maybe TRBD1 (6 bases). CDR3 length equals 15 residues. The germline V and J ends were trimmed by 4 bases and 2 bases, with 15 bases remaining between them. The germline gives CDR1 SGHRS, CDR2 YFSETQ. The CDR3 DNA sequence: TGCGCCAGCAGCCCAACGGCAGGGGCCAACTATGGCTACACCTTC. This translates into CASSPTAGANYGYTF.

This clonotype was detected only a few times. In nucleotides, the CDR3 is TGCGCCAGCAGCTTTCGCGCGGTCTCCTACGAGCAGTACTTC. The encoded protein is CASSFRAVSYEQYF. V is TRBV5-1 and J is TRBJ2-7, with unresolved D. Germline V gives CDR1 SGHRS, CDR2 YFSETQ. CDR3 size: 14 residues. The V gene lost 2 bases and the J gene lost 0 bases, with 9 bases spanning the gap. Together with reference TRBV5-1 and TRBJ2-7, the CDR3 gives the full variable domain: KAGVTQTPRYLIKTRGQQVTLSCSPISGHRSVSWYQQTPGQGLQFLFEYFSETQRNKGNFPGRFSGRQFSNSRSEMNVSTLELGDSALYLCASSFRAVSYEQYFGPGTRLTVT.

The table lists this clonotype with a few counts. V usage is TRBV11-2 and J usage is TRBJ1-5; TRBD1 agrees at 7 bases. Germline CDR1 reads SGHAT; CDR2 reads FQNNGV. The CDR3 has 16 amino acids. V lost 5 bases to trimming and J lost 0 bases; unmatched junction nucleotides: 7. The CDR3 region has the DNA TGTGCCAGCAGCCTCGAGGGGGCCCGTAGCAATCAGCCCCAGCATTTT. It is translated as CASSLEGARSNQPQHF.

This clonotype was found many times. The chain carries TRBV11-3 and TRBJ2-5; D not certain. Deletions cut 5 bases from V and 0 bases from J, with 16 bases between. The CDR3 length is 16 residues. Germline assignment: CDR1 SGHNT and CDR2 YENEEA. The CDR3: CASSPHFDKYQETQYF. The CDR3 coding sequence is TGTGCCAGCAGCCCCCATTTCGATAAGTACCAAGAGACCCAGTACTTC.

At least ten counts were recorded for this clonotype. The rearrangement links TRBV29-1 to TRBJ1-2; D perhaps matches TRBD1 (6 bases). The V gene's germline CDR1 is SQVTM and CDR2 ANQGSEA. The CDR3 loop spans 12 amino acids. V gave up 4 bases and J gave up 6 bases, with 12 bases separating them. CDR3 protein: CSVGRQGNGYTF. The CDR3 nucleotides are TGCAGCGTTGGGAGGCAGGGGAATGGCTACACCTTC.

This clonotype was found many times. CDR3 DNA sequence: TGTGCCAGCAGTTTAATAGGGGATACTTACGAGCAGTACTTC. Translated: CASSLIGDTYEQYF. The genes are TRBV27 and TRBJ2-7; tentative D call: TRBD1 (5 bases). The CDR3 has 14 amino acids. Germline assignment: CDR1 MNHEY and CDR2 SMNVEV (reference sequence). V was clipped by 2 bases and J by 4 bases, with 12 bases between them.

This clonotype was recorded many times. The chain carries TRBV7-2 and TRBJ2-7; maybe TRBD1 (6 bases). CDR1 is SGHTA, CDR2 FQGNSA, per germline. The V end was cut by 5 bases, the J end by 4 bases, with 9 bases between. The CDR3 has 12 residues. The CDR3 protein is CASSLGQYEQYF. The DNA for the CDR3 is TGTGCCAGCAGCCTTGGACAGTACGAGCAGTACTTC.

This clonotype was observed at least ten times. This chain links TRBV7-2 with TRBJ1-3; tentatively, D is TRBD1 (5 bases). Per germline, CDR1 SGHTA and CDR2 FQGNSA. This CDR3 spans 17 amino acids. Trimming left V 3 bases short and J 2 bases short, with 17 bases between. The CDR3 DNA is TGTGCCAGCAGCTTCGCCCTGCCGGGGCGGACTGGAAACACCATATATTTT. Protein sequence: CASSFALPGRTGNTIYF.